Detailed here is one TCR beta chain. The CDR3 loop spans 15 amino acids. Germline CDR1 is SGHAT and CDR2 is FQNNGV. V was trimmed by 1 base and J by 6 bases, leaving 15 bases between them. This entry is derived from a study of T cells after posttransplantation cyclophosphamide. Here immunoSEQ multiplex PCR was the method, and the copy in TCRdb shows in-frame clones only, minus some. In the table there are tens of thousands of clones, about 94% of which are singletons. The rearrangement uses TRBV11-2 and TRBJ2-5, with D perhaps TRBD2 (5 bases). Source material: PBMCs. The sequence derives from a woman aged 25 to 39 in good health and a related stem cell transplant donor. The CDR3 reads CASSLASSSDQTQYF. In nucleotides, the CDR3 is TGTGCCAGCAGCTTAGCTTCTAGCAGCGATCAGACCCAGTACTTC.